This passage covers 14 T cell receptor beta chains from one sample sequenced in a study of OX40 agonist ivuxolimab in advanced cancers. The method was immunoSEQ multiplex PCR; TCRdb's version includes in-frame clones alone and lacks a portion of them. Of about 42,000 clones detected, 86% appear once; the ten largest clones hold 12%. Sample: CD4+ or CD8+ T cells sorted from blood, taken in a trial of the OX40 agonist ivuxolimab. These TCRs come from an adult with an advanced solid tumor such as melanoma, head and neck, liver or kidney cancer.

This chain joins TRBV2 and TRBJ1-1; 7 bases line up with TRBD1. Trimming removed 8 bases from V and 3 bases from J; junction bases left unmatched: 6. Germline CDR1 reads SNHLY; CDR2 reads FYNNEI. The CDR3 extends over 13 amino acids. CDR3: CASPGQRDTEAFF. CDR3 bases: TGTGCCAGCCCGGGACAGAGAGACACTGAAGCTTTCTTT.

The gene calls are TRBV27 and TRBJ2-7, with D perhaps TRBD2 (6 bases). The CDR3 spans 13 residues. Per germline, CDR1 MNHEY and CDR2 SMNVEV (reference sequence). The V end lost 6 bases, the J end lost 0 bases, and 9 bases lay between the germline ends. The DNA for the CDR3 is TGTGCCAGCAGGGGACTTTCCTCCTACGAGCAGTACTTC. Its protein product is CASRGLSSYEQYF.

The chain carries TRBV5-4 and TRBJ2-2; 10 bases agree with TRBD1. The junction had 7 bases not matched to a gene; V was cut back by 2 bases and J by 6 bases. Germline V gives CDR1 SGHNT, CDR2 YYREEE (reference sequence). The length of the CDR3 is 16 residues. CDR3: CASSFDRGRVSGELFF. CDR3 in DNA: TGTGCCAGCAGCTTCGACAGGGGGCGCGTTTCCGGGGAGCTGTTTTTT.

V gene TRBV19 combines with J gene TRBJ2-7; unclear D gene. Trimming cost V 0 bases and J 3 bases, with 12 bases left between them. Per germline, CDR1 LNHDA and CDR2 SQIVND (reference sequence). This CDR3 is 15 amino acids long. CDR3 bases: TGTGCCAGTAGTATAGATCCAGGTTCAGGCTACGAGCAGTACTTC. This gives the protein CASSIDPGSGYEQYF.

Comment on this clone: One end of the junction is discordant with germline, which a read error may explain. Other DNA sequences in the sample encode the same CDR3. The chain has TRBV10-3 and TRBJ2-7, with 11 bases fitting TRBD2. Germline V gives CDR1 ENHRY, CDR2 SYGVKD. The CDR3 covers 15 residues. The CDR3 DNA reads as TGTGCCACACGGGGTAGCGGGGGGGAAACCTATGAGCAGTACTTC. Translating gives CATRGSGGETYEQYF.

In its sample, this clone was seen once. This chain connects TRBV30 to TRBJ2-5; TRBD2 aligns across 16 bases. The germline CDR1 and CDR2 sequences are GTSNPN and SVGIG (reference sequence). This CDR3 spans 18 amino acids. The CDR3 here is CAAGTSGTSGRASETQYF. In DNA, the CDR3 is TGTGCAGCCGGTACCTCCGGGACTAGCGGGAGGGCCAGTGAGACCCAGTACTTC. The full variable domain, its missing parts supplied by reference TRBV30 and TRBJ2-5, is SQTIHQWPATLVQPVGSPLSLECTVEGTSNPNLYWYRQAAGRGLQLLFYSVGIGQISSEVPQNLSASRPQDRQFILSSKKLLLSDSGFYLCAAGTSGTSGRASETQYFGPGTRLLVL.

The chain combines TRBV27 with TRBJ2-3, with 7 bases fitting TRBD2. This CDR3 has 17 amino acids. The V and J ends lost 4 bases and 2 bases, in that order; junction bases with no gene match: 12. Looked up from germline, CDR1 is MNHEY and CDR2 is SMNVEV (reference sequence). CDR3 sequence (DNA): TGTGCCAGCAGTTATCCGGGGGGAGCGGTAAACACAGATACGCAGTATTTT. This encodes CASSYPGGAVNTDTQYF.

This clone was observed a few times. The V call is TRBV6-6, the J call TRBJ2-7; D remains unclear. Per the germline V gene, CDR1 is MNHNY and CDR2 is SVGAGI (reference sequence). The V and J ends lost 2 bases and 6 bases respectively, with 8 bases between them. The CDR3 is 12 amino acids. For the CDR3, the DNA is TGTGCCAGCAGTTACCGCGCGGTCGAGCAGTACTTC. Translation gives CASSYRAVEQYF.

The chain carries TRBV4-1 and TRBJ2-1, with TRBD2 matching over 16 bases. The length of the CDR3 is 15 residues. Germline V lookup: CDR1 MGHRA, CDR2 YSYEKL. The J segment lost 10 bases and the V segment lost 3 bases, leaving 3 bases of the junction unmatched. The CDR3 is CASSQGLAGGHEQFF. For the CDR3, the DNA is TGCGCCAGCAGCCAGGGACTAGCGGGAGGGCACGAGCAGTTCTTC.

This clone was detected a few times. V gene TRBV29-1 combines with J gene TRBJ2-1; tentatively, D is TRBD1 (5 bases). Germline CDR1 reads SQVTM; CDR2 reads ANQGSEA. The CDR3 consists of 12 residues. V lost 6 bases and J lost 5, with 11 bases in between. The CDR3 reads CSVGAPNNEQFF. The CDR3 region has the DNA TGCAGCGTAGGGGCCCCTAACAATGAGCAGTTCTTC.

The chain carries TRBV10-3 and TRBJ2-3, with D maybe TRBD2 (6 bases). The CDR3 consists of 14 residues. Germline V gives CDR1 ENHRY, CDR2 SYGVKD. V dropped 7 bases and J dropped 3 bases, with 14 bases sitting between them. DNA for the CDR3: TGTGCCATCAAAACGGGAGAGGGGACAGATACGCAGTATTTT. It is translated as CAIKTGEGTDTQYF.

Of note for this clone: Other DNA sequences in this sample translate to the same CDR3. The chain combines TRBV4-1 with TRBJ1-1, with D tentatively TRBD1 (6 bases). Trimming left V 0 bases short and J 7 bases short, with 9 bases between. This CDR3 is built from 13 residues. In germline, CDR1 is MGHRA, CDR2 YSYEKL. The CDR3, as DNA: TGCGCCAGCAGCCAAGATCGAGGGGGTGAAGCTTTCTTT. Translating it yields CASSQDRGGEAFF.

This chain connects TRBV27 to TRBJ2-1; TRBD1 matches 7 bases. The V and J ends lost 3 bases and 7 bases, in that order; junction bases with no gene match: 6. CDR3 length: 14 residues. Germline assignment: CDR1 MNHEY and CDR2 SMNVEV (reference sequence). DNA of the CDR3: TGTGCCAGCAGTTTCGGGGACAGTCGAAATGAGCAGTTCTTC. Translated, it gives CASSFGDSRNEQFF.

The chain combines TRBV6-5 with TRBJ2-7, with TRBD1 identical over 8 bases. The CDR3 spans 16 residues. In germline, CDR1 is MNHEY, CDR2 SVGAGI. Losses at the gene ends were 0 bases for V and 5 bases for J; bases not matched to a gene: 9. DNA for the CDR3: TGTGCCAGCAGTTACTCGAGGACAGGGTCCCCCCACGAGCAGTACTTC. Amino acid sequence: CASSYSRTGSPHEQYF.